The 14 T cell receptor beta chains below were found in one sample sequenced in a study of T cells in tuberculosis. Measured with immunoSEQ multiplex PCR; TCRdb has only the in-frame clones, and not every one. The sample gives about 22,000 clones, roughly 97% of which show up once; 6.2% is in the top ten. What was sequenced was PBMCs. The source is a donor between 10 and 35 years old with latent tuberculosis or without tuberculosis infection.

This chain joins TRBV11-2 and TRBJ2-7, with a weak D call TRBD2 (6 bases). This CDR3 has 12 amino acids. Germline V gives CDR1 SGHAT, CDR2 FQNNGV. The V gene lost 1 base and the J gene lost 11 bases, with 12 bases spanning the gap. CDR3 coding DNA: TGTGCCAGCAGCTTAGGGGGCGGGAAGGAGTACTTC. Translated: CASSLGGGKEYF.

V is TRBV11-2 and J is TRBJ1-1, with TRBD1 identical over 9 bases. The junction had 15 bases not matched to a gene; V was cut back by 4 bases and J by 6 bases. Germline CDR1 SGHAT, CDR2 FQNNGV. CDR3 length: 17 amino acids. The CDR3 reads CASSYPSSGQGFAEAFF. The CDR3 DNA sequence: TGTGCCAGCAGCTACCCCTCCTCGGGACAGGGTTTTGCTGAAGCTTTCTTT.

The gene calls are TRBV29-1 and TRBJ2-7; possible D gene TRBD2, 5 bases. Germline loops: CDR1 SQVTM, CDR2 ANQGSEA. CDR3 length equals 12 residues. V was pared by 4 bases and J by 4 bases, with 11 bases between. The CDR3 loop is CSVGEWGYEQYF. The DNA for the CDR3 is TGCAGCGTTGGGGAGTGGGGATACGAGCAGTACTTC.

The chain joins TRBV19 to TRBJ2-7; 8 bases fit TRBD1. Germline V gene lookup returns CDR1 LNHDA and CDR2 SQIVND (reference sequence). Losses at the gene ends were 9 bases for V and 2 bases for J; bases not matched to a gene: 12. CDR3 length equals 15 residues. The DNA for the CDR3 is TGTGCCAGCTCCAGCGGAGACAGGGGACCCTACGAGCAGTACTTC. As protein: CASSSGDRGPYEQYF.

The chain joins TRBV11-2 to TRBJ2-7; weak D call: TRBD2 (5 bases). Trimming cost V 3 bases and J 2 bases, with 8 bases left between them. Germline CDR1 SGHAT, CDR2 FQNNGV. This CDR3 has 13 amino acids. The CDR3 DNA follows: TGTGCCAGCAGCTTTATGGGAGCCTACGAGCAGTACTTC. This codes for CASSFMGAYEQYF.

The chain has TRBV11-3 and TRBJ2-6; no firm D call. There are 18 residues in the CDR3. Germline V gene sequence: CDR1 SGHNT, CDR2 YENEEA. V lost 3 bases, J lost 0 bases, and 15 bases lay in between. The CDR3 is CASSFGFKATSGANVLTF. In nucleotides, the CDR3 is TGTGCCAGCAGCTTCGGGTTTAAGGCCACCTCTGGGGCCAACGTCCTGACTTTC.

The rearrangement joins TRBV25-1 to TRBJ1-2; the match to TRBD1 covers 9 bases. V gave up 1 base and J gave up 4 bases; unmatched junction bases: 4. CDR3 size: 15 residues. The germline CDR1 and CDR2 sequences are MGHDK and SYGVNS. The CDR3 protein is CASSELRDRVYGYTF. CDR3 nucleotides: TGTGCCAGCAGTGAATTAAGGGACAGGGTCTATGGCTACACCTTC.

The chain uses TRBV6-5 and TRBJ1-4; TRBD1 matches at 9 bases. This CDR3 region has 14 residues. CDR1 MNHEY and CDR2 SVGAGI come from the germline V gene. After removal of 6 bases from V and 8 bases from J, the junction contained 7 bases not matched to a gene. As DNA, the CDR3 is TGTGCCAGCAGAGATACAGGGGGCAACGAAAAACTGTTTTTT. This encodes CASRDTGGNEKLFF.

This rearrangement joins TRBV10-1 to TRBJ1-1, with a possible D match to TRBD1 (6 bases). CDR3 length: 15 residues. Germline V gene data show CDR1 as WNHNN and CDR2 as SYGVQD (reference sequence). Trimming pared 3 bases from V and 6 bases from J, leaving 17 bases between. The CDR3 here is CASSEYREFFSEAFF. CDR3 coding DNA: TGCGCCAGCAGTGAATACAGGGAGTTTTTTTCTGAAGCTTTCTTT.

The chain combines TRBV27 with TRBJ2-1, with 8 positions matching TRBD2. Germline lookup yields CDR1 MNHEY and CDR2 SMNVEV (reference sequence). This CDR3 has 15 residues. The ends lost 0 bases at V and 4 bases at J; junction bases unmatched: 2. CDR3 sequence: CASSLSLAGYNEQFF. The DNA of the CDR3 is TGTGCCAGCAGTTTATCTCTAGCGGGTTACAATGAGCAGTTCTTC.

The rearrangement joins TRBV4-2 to TRBJ1-2; 8 bases map to TRBD1. V dropped 4 bases and J dropped 6; count of bases not matched to a gene: 7. The germline CDR1 and CDR2 sequences are LGHNA and YNFKEQ. The CDR3 sequence is 14 residues long. The CDR3 DNA reads TGTGCCAGCAGCCCCCTGGGACAGGCGGATGGCTACACCTTC. It translates to CASSPLGQADGYTF.

The chain uses TRBV7-2 and TRBJ1-1; 9 nucleotides match TRBD1. The CDR3 has 14 residues. J was trimmed by 5 bases and V by 8 bases; bases with no gene match: 9. CDR1 is SGHTA, CDR2 FQGNSA, per germline. The CDR3 region is CASAVQGALTEAFF. CDR3 coding DNA: TGTGCCAGCGCCGTACAGGGGGCTCTGACTGAAGCTTTCTTT.

The chain joins TRBV30 to TRBJ2-1, with 9 bases lining up with TRBD1. The CDR3 consists of 15 residues. Germline V gene data show CDR1 as GTSNPN and CDR2 as SVGIG (reference sequence). The V segment lost 2 bases and the J segment 8 bases; nucleotides outside the gene matches: 10. CDR3 sequence reads: CAWSSGGTGSDEQFF. CDR3 DNA sequence: TGTGCCTGGAGTAGTGGGGGGACAGGGTCCGATGAGCAGTTCTTC.

The gene calls are TRBV5-1 and TRBJ2-7, with 10 bases that match TRBD1. CDR3 length: 17 residues. The V segment lost 0 bases and the J segment 5 bases; nucleotides outside the gene matches: 11. Germline-derived CDR1 and CDR2 are SGHRS and YFSETQ. The DNA for the CDR3 is TGCGCCAGCAGCTTGGTCTGGGACAGGGGCCAAGTGGACGAGCAGTACTTC. Translated: CASSLVWDRGQVDEQYF.